Below, 25 T cell receptor beta chains from the same sample are listed, as sequenced in a study of shared clonotypes between healthy human individuals. Naive CD8 cells were CD45RO-negative, positively selected for CCR7, excluding terminally differentiated effector memory CD45RA+ cells. Only in-frame clones appear in the TCRdb table, and some are missing; sequencing was by immunoSEQ multiplex PCR. The sample gives 1.5 million to 2.5 million clones, approximately 95% of which show up once; 1.2% is in the top ten. Sample: naive CD8+ T cells sorted from blood. These receptors came from a young man in good health.

The V call is TRBV2, the J call TRBJ2-1; D is undetermined. This CDR3 contains 12 residues. Trimming pared 4 bases from V and 7 bases from J, leaving 8 bases between. Germline loops: CDR1 SNHLY, CDR2 FYNNEI. This chain's CDR3 is CASSALGNEQFF. The DNA of the CDR3 is TGTGCCAGCAGTGCCCTCGGGAATGAGCAGTTCTTC.

The chain has TRBV6-5 and TRBJ1-1, with 9 bases fitting TRBD1. The V and J ends lost 4 bases and 4 bases, in that order; junction bases with no gene match: 7. This CDR3 is built from 15 residues. CDR1 and CDR2 from the germline V gene are MNHEY and SVGAGI. The CDR3 here is CASSFGQGTPTEAFF. CDR3 DNA: TGTGCCAGCAGTTTCGGACAGGGGACCCCCACTGAAGCTTTCTTT.

DNA of the CDR3: TGTGCCAGCAGCTTAGTAACAGGGGACTCTGGAAACACCATATATTTT. Amino acids: CASSLVTGDSGNTIYF. J is TRBJ1-3 and V is TRBV7-8, with 7 positions matching TRBD1. Germline V gene sequence: CDR1 SGHVS, CDR2 FQNEAQ. J was trimmed by 0 bases and V by 1 base; bases with no gene match: 3. This CDR3 has 16 amino acids.

V usage is TRBV18 and J usage is TRBJ1-2, with TRBD1 matching 7 bases. The CDR3 runs to 16 residues. The germline gives CDR1 KGHSH, CDR2 LQKENI. With V trimmed by 3 bases and J by 3 bases, 10 bases remained unmatched. In DNA, the CDR3 is TGTGCCAGCTCACCCCCCCCAGGGGGGATCGACTATGGCTACACCTTC. Its translation: CASSPPPGGIDYGYTF.

The gene calls are TRBV6-5 and TRBJ2-2; 7 bases agree with TRBD2. Trimming removed 2 bases from V and 7 bases from J; junction bases left unmatched: 7. The CDR3 contains 15 residues. Germline CDR1 is MNHEY and CDR2 is SVGAGI. For the CDR3, the DNA is TGTGCCAGCAGTTACGGGGGAGGGCCTGGCGGGGAGCTGTTTTTT. Its protein product is CASSYGGGPGGELFF.

The V gene is TRBV27, the J gene TRBJ1-2; D might be TRBD1 (6 bases). The length of the CDR3 is 12 residues. Trimming left V 8 bases short and J 4 bases short, with 11 bases between. The germline V gene has CDR1 MNHEY and CDR2 SMNVEV (reference sequence). The CDR3 DNA reads as TGTGCCAGCCTCGGACAGTTCTATGGCTACACCTTC. Its protein is CASLGQFYGYTF.

This chain connects TRBV7-8 to TRBJ2-7, with a tentative D call TRBD1 (5 bases). This CDR3 is built from 13 residues. The germline gives CDR1 SGHVS, CDR2 FQNEAQ. The germline V and J ends were trimmed by 5 bases and 2 bases, with 10 bases remaining between them. CDR3 amino acids: CASSHRGTYEQYF. The CDR3 DNA sequence: TGTGCCAGCAGCCATAGGGGCACCTACGAGCAGTACTTC.

In regard to this clone: This sample includes further DNA sequences coding for the same CDR3. This sequence joins TRBV13 and TRBJ1-1; TRBD1 might be the D (6 bases). CDR1 and CDR2 (germline): PRHDT, FYEKMQ (reference sequence). Trimming stripped 5 bases from V and 3 bases from J, with 13 bases between. This CDR3 comprises 14 residues. CDR3 DNA: TGTGCCAGCAGCGTACAGGGTGGGGACACTGAAGCTTTCTTT. It codes for CASSVQGGDTEAFF.

The chain links TRBV29-1 to TRBJ2-1, with D unclear. The CDR3 runs to 11 residues. Trimming removed 3 bases from V and 6 bases from J, with 6 bases in between. CDR1 is SQVTM and CDR2 is ANQGSEA in the germline V gene. The DNA of the CDR3 is TGCAGCGTTGATCTTCCCAATGAGCAGTTCTTC. Its protein product is CSVDLPNEQFF.

There are a few counts of this clone. The identical CDR3 is also encoded by other nucleotide sequences in the sample. CDR3 DNA: TGCGCCAGCAGCTGGGACAGTTCCTACGAGCAGTACTTC. Its translation: CASSWDSSYEQYF. The chain joins TRBV5-1 to TRBJ2-7; 7 bases agree with TRBD1. Trimming at V came to 3 bases and at J to 1 base, leaving 1 base not matched to a gene. The CDR3 totals 13 residues. Germline CDR1 and CDR2: SGHRS and YFSETQ.

The chain uses TRBV4-1 and TRBJ2-3; the D is unclear. Trimming pared 3 bases from V and 1 base from J, leaving 14 bases between. This CDR3 has 16 residues. Germline assignment: CDR1 MGHRA and CDR2 YSYEKL. For the CDR3, the DNA is TGCGCCAGCAGCCATCCCCCCGATGGACGCACAGATACGCAGTATTTT. Translated: CASSHPPDGRTDTQYF.

J is TRBJ2-7 and V is TRBV11-2; maybe TRBD1 (5 bases). V was trimmed by 0 bases and J by 0 bases, leaving 9 bases between them. CDR3 length equals 15 residues. Looked up from germline, CDR1 is SGHAT and CDR2 is FQNNGV. The CDR3: CASSLDYRSSYEQYF. The CDR3 DNA follows: TGTGCCAGCAGCTTAGATTACAGGAGCTCCTACGAGCAGTACTTC. Drawing the rest from reference TRBV11-2 and TRBJ2-7, the complete variable domain is EAGVAQSPRYKIIEKRQSVAFWCNPISGHATLYWYQQILGQGPKLLIQFQNNGVVDDSQLPKDRFSAERLKGVDSTLKIQPAKLEDSAVYLCASSLDYRSSYEQYFGPGTRLTVT.

J is TRBJ2-5 and V is TRBV5-6; 11 nucleotides align to TRBD1. CDR1 and CDR2 from the germline V gene are SGHDT and YYEEEE. With 3 bases clipped from V and 4 bases from J, the junction kept 2 bases outside the gene matches. The CDR3 is made up of 14 amino acids. CDR3: CASSWTGGLETQYF. In DNA, the CDR3 is TGTGCCAGCAGCTGGACAGGGGGCCTAGAGACCCAGTACTTC.

The V gene is TRBV11-2, the J gene TRBJ2-3; unclear D gene. Germline V gene lookup returns CDR1 SGHAT and CDR2 FQNNGV. Trimming cost V 5 bases and J 1 base, with 13 bases left between them. This CDR3 comprises 15 residues. CDR3 nucleotides: TGTGCCAGCAGCAACACTTACGGAGGCACAGATACGCAGTATTTT. Protein product: CASSNTYGGTDTQYF.

In regard to this clone: Sequence at one end of the junction differs from germline and may be a read error. The chain employs TRBV7-7 and TRBJ1-3; the D is unclear. CDR3 length equals 13 residues. The germline CDR1 and CDR2 sequences are SSHAT and FNYEAQ (reference sequence). The chain's CDR3 is CASSLAEGNTIYF. CDR3 bases: TGTGCTAGCAGCTTAGCTGAGGGAAACACCATATATTTT.

Turning to this clone: Other nucleotide sequences from this sample produce the same CDR3. The chain employs TRBV6-5 and TRBJ2-7, with D maybe TRBD2 (5 bases). CDR3 length: 13 amino acids. The V and J ends lost 2 bases and 0 bases respectively, with 5 bases between them. The germline V gene has CDR1 MNHEY and CDR2 SVGAGI. The DNA for the CDR3 is TGTGCCAGCAGTTACCGGGACTCCTACGAGCAGTACTTC. Protein sequence: CASSYRDSYEQYF.

This clone has more than one count but fewer than ten. The chain is built from TRBV29-1 and TRBJ1-2; D not certain. The V end was cut by 3 bases, the J end by 4 bases, with 15 bases between. This CDR3 has 14 residues. In germline, CDR1 is SQVTM, CDR2 ANQGSEA. As DNA, the CDR3 is TGCAGCGTTGAGGTTCGGGTGGTGGCCTATGGCTACACCTTC. Translation: CSVEVRVVAYGYTF.

V is TRBV28 and J is TRBJ2-5; D perhaps matches TRBD1 (5 bases). The CDR3 is made up of 15 amino acids. The ends were cut back, 6 bases at V and 2 bases at J, with 16 bases in the middle. Germline CDR1 reads MDHEN; CDR2 reads SYDVKM. The CDR3 loop reads CASSWTLHQQETQYF. The CDR3 DNA is TGTGCCAGCAGCTGGACACTGCATCAACAAGAGACCCAGTACTTC.

The chain carries TRBV5-1 and TRBJ2-1; no definite D call. The CDR3 has 13 residues. Germline-derived CDR1 and CDR2 are SGHRS and YFSETQ. V was pared by 0 bases and J by 9 bases, with 10 bases between. The CDR3 loop reads CASSLDWPSEQFF. For the CDR3, the DNA is TGCGCCAGCAGCTTGGACTGGCCCAGTGAGCAGTTCTTC.

On this clone: Being one base from a much bigger clone, this may be a read error. The chain has TRBV6-1 and TRBJ2-7; 9 positions agree with TRBD1. J gave up 0 bases and V 5 bases, and 2 bases lay outside the gene matches. This CDR3 comprises 14 residues. The germline V gene encodes CDR1 MNHNS and CDR2 SASEGT. The CDR3 DNA is TGTGCCAGCAGTTTGACAGGGGGCTCCTACGAGCAGTACTTC. Encoded protein: CASSLTGGSYEQYF.

The rearrangement joins TRBV12-5 to TRBJ2-7; 7 bases match TRBD2. CDR3 size: 14 residues. Trimming took 6 bases from V and 2 from J; bases not matched to a gene: 7. Germline assignment: CDR1 LGHNT and CDR2 FRNRAP. In DNA, the CDR3 is TGTGCTAGTGGGTTTTGGGCGGGAGCCTACGAGCAGTACTTC. Its translation is CASGFWAGAYEQYF.

The J gene is TRBJ2-1, the V gene TRBV27, with D possibly TRBD2 on 6 matching bases. Trimming cost V 5 bases and J 8 bases, with 16 bases left between them. The CDR3 has 14 amino acids. Looked up from germline, CDR1 is MNHEY and CDR2 is SMNVEV (reference sequence). The CDR3 DNA is TGTGCCAGCAGTCAAGCGGGTCTACCCCATGAGCAGTTCTTC. This gives the protein CASSQAGLPHEQFF.

This clone was recorded once. The V call is TRBV28, the J call TRBJ2-3; D is unresolved. The CDR3 runs 14 residues. V lost 1 base and J 2 bases, leaving 7 bases between the germline ends. Per germline, CDR1 MDHEN and CDR2 SYDVKM. The CDR3 bases are TGTGCCAGCAGTTTATCGGTACTCACAGATACGCAGTATTTT. It codes for CASSLSVLTDTQYF.

This chain connects TRBV6-1 to TRBJ2-3; no definite D call. The germline V gene has CDR1 MNHNS and CDR2 SASEGT. This CDR3 region has 11 residues. V dropped 8 bases and J dropped 6 bases, with 9 bases sitting between them. The CDR3 DNA is TGTGCCAGCCTGATACGGGATACGCAGTATTTT. This codes for CASLIRDTQYF.

A word on this clone: Other DNA sequences within the sample encode an identical CDR3. The chain joins TRBV7-9 to TRBJ2-6, with TRBD1 matching 8 bases. Germline values: CDR1 SEHNR, CDR2 FQNEAQ (reference sequence). Unmatched junction bases numbered 2, after V lost 5 bases and J lost 2 bases. The CDR3 contains 15 residues. The CDR3 region has the DNA TGTGCCAGCAGCACGACAGGGGCTGGGGCCAACGTCCTGACTTTC. This translates into CASSTTGAGANVLTF.